This is a list of T cell receptor beta chains from one sample in a study of blood T cell repertoires in COVID-19. TCRdb keeps only in-frame clones here, not all; method: immunoSEQ multiplex PCR. Of roughly 53,000 clones listed, 70% to 85% were seen once; the top ten hold 13% to 15%. Sequencing input: peripheral blood. The receptors originated from a human donor in a cohort sampled during active COVID-19. Both conserved end residues are part of each CDR3. Each record gives: V gene, J gene, clone size, D gene, CDR3 protein, CDR3 DNA. A D gene is named only where the DNA matches it firmly. For some rows the clone size is stated as once, few or many, or as a class when expanded; others skip it.

TRBV29-1	TRBJ2-7	-	TRBD2	CSVGLAGSSYEQYF	TGCAGCGTTGGTCTAGCGGGGTCGTCCTACGAGCAGTACTTC
TRBV6-2/TRBV6-3	TRBJ1-1	-	TRBD1	CASSTPRDRAEAFF	TGTGCCAGCAGTACCCCCCGGGACAGGGCTGAAGCTTTCTTT
TRBV5-1	TRBJ2-3	-	TRBD2	CASSSGLAGGLLSTDTQYF	TGCGCCAGCAGCTCGGGACTAGCGGGGGGACTTCTTAGCACAGATACGCAGTATTTT
TRBV2	TRBJ2-7	-	-	CASSGQGPISSYEQYF	TGTGCCAGCAGTGGCCAGGGGCCCATCAGCTCCTACGAGCAGTACTTC
TRBV3-1/TRBV3-2	TRBJ2-4	-	TRBD2	CASSRGMTSGRSKNIQYF	TGTGCCAGCAGCCGAGGGATGACTAGCGGGAGGAGCAAAAACATTCAGTACTTC
TRBV2	TRBJ2-2	-	TRBD1	CASSGQGFGELFF	TGTGCCAGCAGTGGACAGGGGTTCGGGGAGCTGTTTTTT
TRBV18	TRBJ2-3	-	-	CASSPWSRGDTDTQYF	TGTGCCAGCTCACCATGGTCCAGGGGGGACACAGATACGCAGTATTTT
TRBV28	TRBJ2-2	-	-	CASQDKFPNRWLFF	TGTGCCAGCCAGGACAAATTCCCGAATAGGTGGCTGTTTTTT
TRBV19	TRBJ2-1	once	TRBD1	CASSKTGVRNEQFF	TGTGCCAGTAGTAAGACAGGGGTACGCAATGAGCAGTTCTTC
TRBV19	TRBJ1-1	-	-	CASSIRSHTEAFF	TGTGCCAGTAGTATTCGGTCCCACACTGAAGCTTTCTTT
TRBV28	TRBJ1-5	-	-	CASSPDWNQPQHF	TGTGCCAGCAGCCCGGACTGGAATCAGCCCCAGCATTTT
TRBV28	TRBJ2-7	-	-	CASSLGDSSSYEQYF	TGTGCCAGCAGTTTAGGAGACAGCAGCTCCTACGAGCAGTACTTC
TRBV19	TRBJ1-1	-	TRBD1	CASGRQGNTEAFF	TGTGCCAGTGGGCGACAGGGGAACACTGAAGCTTTCTTT
TRBV5-1	TRBJ1-1	-	-	CASSLGQANTEAFF	TGCGCCAGCAGCTTGGGGCAGGCGAACACTGAAGCTTTCTTT
TRBV5-1	TRBJ2-2	-	TRBD2	CASSVNSGANTGELFF	TGCGCCAGCAGCGTAAATAGCGGGGCGAACACCGGGGAGCTGTTTTTT
TRBV7-2	TRBJ1-1	-	TRBD1	CASTITATGRVTEAFF	TGTGCCAGCACCATAACGGCGACAGGGCGGGTCACTGAAGCTTTCTTT
TRBV15	TRBJ2-4	-	TRBD1	CATSSEYPGQLLTGGKNIQYF	TGTGCCACCAGCAGTGAATATCCGGGACAGCTCCTGACCGGTGGCAAAAACATTCAGTACTTC
TRBV5-1	TRBJ2-7	-	-	CASSLDPGESYEQYF	TGCGCCAGCAGCTTGGATCCCGGTGAGTCCTACGAGCAGTACTTC
TRBV19	TRBJ1-2	-	TRBD1	CASRIGYGTGGFYTF	TGTGCCAGTAGGATAGGATACGGGACAGGCGGTTTCTACACCTTC
TRBV7-2	TRBJ1-5	-	TRBD1	CASSPRQGLNQPQHF	TGTGCCAGCAGCCCCCGACAGGGGTTGAATCAGCCCCAGCATTTT
TRBV4-1	TRBJ1-2	-	-	CASSQAFAENYGYTF	TGCGCCAGCAGCCAAGCGTTCGCGGAAAACTATGGCTACACCTTC
TRBV18	TRBJ1-2	once	-	CASSPYKAAADGYGYTF	TGTGCCAGCTCACCGTATAAGGCGGCAGCGGATGGCTATGGCTACACCTTC
TRBV9	TRBJ2-7	-	-	CASSVFPGEYEQYF	TGTGCCAGCAGCGTCTTCCCAGGGGAGTACGAGCAGTACTTC
TRBV11-2	TRBJ1-1	-	TRBD1	CASSAGQGSREAFF	TGTGCCAGCAGCGCCGGACAGGGGAGCCGAGAAGCTTTCTTT
TRBV28	TRBJ2-5	once	-	CASTLRRMEETQYF	TGTGCCAGCACACTAAGGAGAATGGAAGAGACCCAGTACTTC
TRBV5-1	TRBJ2-6	once	TRBD1	CASSLAPRQGDSGANVLTF	TGCGCCAGCAGCTTGGCTCCGCGACAGGGTGACTCTGGGGCCAACGTCCTGACTTTC
TRBV2	TRBJ1-4	-	-	CASSERGGINEKLFF	TGTGCCAGCAGTGAAAGGGGGGGTATTAATGAAAAACTGTTTTTT
TRBV6-2/TRBV6-3	TRBJ2-6	-	TRBD2	CASSHRLARIMSGANVLTF	TGTGCCAGCAGTCACAGACTAGCCCGTATCATGTCCGGGGCCAACGTCCTGACTTTC
TRBV6-1	TRBJ2-2	-	TRBD1	CASSETGGFVGELFF	TGTGCCAGCAGTGAAACAGGGGGCTTCGTCGGGGAGCTGTTTTTT
TRBV6-5	TRBJ2-2	-	TRBD2	CASSRSAGAGGELFF	TGTGCCAGCAGCCGATCAGCGGGAGCGGGCGGGGAGCTGTTTTTT
TRBV18	TRBJ1-2	-	-	CASSAGLGNTF	TGTGCCAGCTCGGCGGGGTTGGGTAACACCTTC
TRBV7-6	TRBJ2-2	once	TRBD2	CASSQYIIGTSTTGELFF	TGTGCCAGCAGCCAGTACATAATCGGGACTAGCACGACCGGGGAGCTGTTTTTT
TRBV10-2	TRBJ2-3	-	-	CASSTGPADTQYF	TGCGCCAGCAGTACAGGACCAGCAGATACGCAGTATTTT
TRBV7-2	TRBJ2-1	-	TRBD2	CASSSGLAGMNEQFF	TGTGCCAGCAGCTCCGGACTAGCGGGGATGAATGAGCAGTTCTTC
TRBV30	TRBJ1-1	-	-	CAWSRGRANTEAFF	TGTGCCTGGAGTCGGGGGAGGGCGAACACTGAAGCTTTCTTT
TRBV27	TRBJ2-7	few	TRBD1	CASSPLGQGKYEQYF	TGTGCCAGCAGTCCGCTCGGACAGGGGAAGTACGAGCAGTACTTC
TRBV19	TRBJ2-6	once	TRBD1	CASSIPPGTALPLANVLTF	TGTGCCAGTAGTATCCCTCCCGGGACAGCCCTACCCCTGGCCAACGTCCTGACTTTC
TRBV29-1	TRBJ1-1	once	TRBD1	CSVHPGQGRPEAFF	TGCAGCGTTCACCCGGGACAGGGAAGGCCTGAAGCTTTCTTT
TRBV28	TRBJ1-5	-	-	CASSLGQLNQPQHF	TGTGCCAGCAGTCTCGGACAGCTCAATCAGCCCCAGCATTTT
TRBV10-2	TRBJ1-3	-	-	CASSRSTGISGNTIYF	TGCGCCAGCAGCCGATCGACGGGAATCTCTGGAAACACCATATATTTT
TRBV6-2/TRBV6-3	TRBJ2-7	-	TRBD2	CASSYRASGTLKGEQYF	TGTGCCAGCAGTTACAGGGCTAGCGGGACCCTGAAGGGCGAGCAGTACTTC
TRBV3-1/TRBV3-2	TRBJ2-1	-	-	CASSQDLRTANNEQFF	TGTGCCAGCAGCCAAGATCTAAGGACAGCAAACAATGAGCAGTTCTTC
TRBV14	TRBJ1-6	-	TRBD1	CASSQAGQVGSPLHF	TGTGCCAGCAGCCAAGCCGGACAGGTTGGATCACCCCTCCACTTT
TRBV7-9	TRBJ2-7	-	TRBD1	CASSVTGTGSSYEQYF	TGTGCCAGCAGCGTAACCGGGACAGGGAGCTCCTACGAGCAGTACTTC
TRBV5-8	TRBJ1-2	-	-	CASSLDTREGYTF	TGTGCCAGCAGCTTGGACACCAGGGAAGGCTACACCTTC
TRBV7-2	TRBJ2-1	-	-	CASSLGLASTRRYNEQFF	TGTGCCAGCAGCTTGGGGTTGGCTTCGACTAGGAGATACAATGAGCAGTTCTTC
TRBV5-1	TRBJ2-5	-	-	CASSPTQGTPPGTQYF	TGCGCCAGCAGCCCCACACAGGGCACCCCCCCAGGGACCCAGTACTTC
TRBV28	TRBJ2-7	-	-	CASIPRGSSYEQYF	TGTGCCAGCATCCCTAGGGGGAGCTCCTACGAGCAGTACTTC
TRBV5-1	TRBJ2-7	-	-	CASSLSTGKTYEQYF	TGCGCCAGCAGCTTGTCAACAGGAAAAACCTACGAGCAGTACTTC
TRBV7-2	TRBJ1-6	few	-	CASSLLNSPLHF	TGTGCCAGCAGCTTACTAAATTCACCCCTCCACTTT
TRBV19	TRBJ2-6	few	-	CASKRQGGVGANVLTF	TGTGCCAGTAAACGCCAGGGTGGTGTTGGGGCCAACGTCCTGACTTTC
TRBV5-1	TRBJ2-5	-	TRBD1	CASSFPTGTQETQYF	TGCGCCAGCAGCTTCCCGACAGGGACGCAAGAGACCCAGTACTTC
TRBV5-6	TRBJ1-4	once	-	CASSRGPPDRRNEKLFF	TGTGCCAGCAGTCGCGGACCTCCAGACAGACGTAATGAAAAACTGTTTTTT
TRBV7-2	TRBJ2-1	-	TRBD1	CASSLELRDREFF	TGTGCCAGCAGCTTGGAGTTGCGAGACAGGGAATTCTTC
TRBV5-4	TRBJ1-1	-	TRBD1	CASSSKKGTGGYNEAFF	TGTGCCAGCAGCTCAAAGAAGGGGACAGGGGGTTATAATGAAGCTTTCTTT
TRBV4-1	TRBJ1-1	once	-	CASSQDGRGEAFF	TGCGCCAGCAGCCAAGATGGTCGGGGTGAAGCTTTCTTT
TRBV5-8	TRBJ1-5	-	TRBD1	CASSPAIRTGDQPQHF	TGTGCCAGCAGCCCAGCTATTAGGACAGGGGATCAGCCCCAGCATTTT